This TCR beta chain is drawn from a study of cytomegalovirus exposure and HLA in healthy donors. Study-wide results and caveats: A later analysis found first-cohort TCR clusters tended to co-occur in the approximately 110 validation repertoires.

The ends lost 4 bases at V and 7 bases at J; junction bases unmatched: 4. Germline V lookup: CDR1 SGHDN, CDR2 FVKESK. This CDR3 contains 15 residues. As for this clone: Its antigen is not known.

Here immunoSEQ multiplex PCR was the method, and the copy in TCRdb shows in-frame clones only, minus some. The sample records around 150,000 clones, roughly 84% being singletons. The sequencing input was PBMCs. This chain links TRBV14 with TRBJ1-6; 10 bases fit TRBD1. The receptor comes from a man in his thirties or forties in good health and CMV-seropositive. In DNA form, the CDR3 reads TGTGCCAGCAGCCCAAGGACAGGGGGAAATTCACCCCTCCACTTT. It is translated as CASSPRTGGNSPLHF.